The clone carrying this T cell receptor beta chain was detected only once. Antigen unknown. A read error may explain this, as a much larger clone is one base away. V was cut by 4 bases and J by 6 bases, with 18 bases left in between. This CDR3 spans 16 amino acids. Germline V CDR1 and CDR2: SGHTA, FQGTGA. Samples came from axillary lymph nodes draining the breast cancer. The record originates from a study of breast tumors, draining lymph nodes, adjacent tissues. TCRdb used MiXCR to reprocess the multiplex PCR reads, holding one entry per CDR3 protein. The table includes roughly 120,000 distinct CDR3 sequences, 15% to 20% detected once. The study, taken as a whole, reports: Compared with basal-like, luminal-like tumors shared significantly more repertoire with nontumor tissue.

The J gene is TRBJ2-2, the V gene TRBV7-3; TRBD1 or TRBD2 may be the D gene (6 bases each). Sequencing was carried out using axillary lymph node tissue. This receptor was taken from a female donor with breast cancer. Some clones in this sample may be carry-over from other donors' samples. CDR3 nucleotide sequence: TGTGCCAGCAGCTCCTGGACTAACGGGGGCCCCGGGGAGCTGTTTTTT. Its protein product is CASSSWTNGGPGELFF. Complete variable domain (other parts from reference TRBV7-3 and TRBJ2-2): GAGVSQTPSNKVTEKGKYVELRCDPISGHTALYWYRQSLGQGPEFLIYFQGTGAADDSGLPNDRFFAVRPEGSVSTLKIQRTERGDSAVYLCASSSWTNGGPGELFFGEGSRLTVL.